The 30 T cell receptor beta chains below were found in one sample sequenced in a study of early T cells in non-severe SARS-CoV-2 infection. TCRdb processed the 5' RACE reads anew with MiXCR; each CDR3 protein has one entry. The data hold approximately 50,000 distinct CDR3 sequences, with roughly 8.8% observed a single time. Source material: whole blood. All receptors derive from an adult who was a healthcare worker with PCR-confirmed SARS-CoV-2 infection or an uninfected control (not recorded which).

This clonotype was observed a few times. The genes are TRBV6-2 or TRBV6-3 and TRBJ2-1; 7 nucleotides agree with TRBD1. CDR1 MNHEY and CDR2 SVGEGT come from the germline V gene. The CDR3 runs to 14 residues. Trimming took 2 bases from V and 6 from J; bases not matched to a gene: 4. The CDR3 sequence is CASSYGTEVNEQFF. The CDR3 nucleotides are TGTGCCAGCAGTTACGGGACAGAAGTCAATGAGCAGTTCTTC.

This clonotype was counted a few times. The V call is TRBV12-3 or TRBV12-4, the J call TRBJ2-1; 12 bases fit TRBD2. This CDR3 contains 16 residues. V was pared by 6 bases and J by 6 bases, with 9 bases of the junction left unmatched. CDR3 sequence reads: CASRPTSGRESNEQFF. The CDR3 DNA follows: TGTGCCAGCAGGCCGACTAGCGGGAGAGAAAGCAATGAGCAGTTCTTC.

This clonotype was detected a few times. CDR3 amino acids: CASSLTASGNYEQFF. The CDR3 DNA follows: TGTGCCAGCAGCTTAACGGCTAGCGGGAACTATGAGCAGTTCTTC. V gene TRBV7-2 combines with J gene TRBJ2-1; TRBD2 aligns across 9 bases. Per germline, CDR1 SGHTA and CDR2 FQGNSA. This CDR3 region has 15 residues. The junction had 7 bases not matched to a gene; V was cut back by 2 bases and J by 8 bases.

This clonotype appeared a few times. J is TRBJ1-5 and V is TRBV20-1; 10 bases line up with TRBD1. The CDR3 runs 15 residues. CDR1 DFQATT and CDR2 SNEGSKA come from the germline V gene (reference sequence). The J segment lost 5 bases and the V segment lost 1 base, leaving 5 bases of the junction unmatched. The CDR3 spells CSARVTGGAYQPQHF. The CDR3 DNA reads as TGCAGTGCTAGAGTGACAGGGGGCGCCTATCAGCCCCAGCATTTT.

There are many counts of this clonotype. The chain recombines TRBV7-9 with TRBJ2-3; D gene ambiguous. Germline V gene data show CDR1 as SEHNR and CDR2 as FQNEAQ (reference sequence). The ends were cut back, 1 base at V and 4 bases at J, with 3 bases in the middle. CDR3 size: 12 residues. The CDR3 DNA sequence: TGTGCCAGCAGCTTAGACGCAGATACGCAGTATTTT. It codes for CASSLDADTQYF.

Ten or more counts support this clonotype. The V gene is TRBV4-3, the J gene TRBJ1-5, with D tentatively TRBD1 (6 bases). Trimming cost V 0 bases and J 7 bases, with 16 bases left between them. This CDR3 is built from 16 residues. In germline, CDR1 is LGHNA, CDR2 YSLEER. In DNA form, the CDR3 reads TGCGCCAGCAGCCAAGATTTCGGGGACAAGGGACAGCCCCAGCATTTT. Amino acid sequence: CASSQDFGDKGQPQHF.

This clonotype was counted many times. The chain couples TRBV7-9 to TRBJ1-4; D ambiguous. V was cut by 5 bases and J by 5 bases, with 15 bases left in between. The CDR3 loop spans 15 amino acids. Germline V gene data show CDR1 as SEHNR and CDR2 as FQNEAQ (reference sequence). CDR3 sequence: CASSRDLIRNEKLFF. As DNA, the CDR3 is TGTGCCAGCAGCCGGGATCTCATAAGGAATGAAAAACTGTTTTTT.

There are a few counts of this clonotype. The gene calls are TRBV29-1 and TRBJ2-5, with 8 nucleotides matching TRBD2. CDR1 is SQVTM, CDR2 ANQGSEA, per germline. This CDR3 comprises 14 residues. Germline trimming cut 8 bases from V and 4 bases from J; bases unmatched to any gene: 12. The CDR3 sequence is CSFSGGLVGETQYF. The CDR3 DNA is TGCAGCTTCTCGGGGGGGTTAGTAGGAGAGACCCAGTACTTC.

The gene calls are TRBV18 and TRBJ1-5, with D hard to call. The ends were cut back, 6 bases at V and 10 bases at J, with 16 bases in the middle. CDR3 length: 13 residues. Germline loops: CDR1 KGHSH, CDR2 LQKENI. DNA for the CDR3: TGTGCCAGCTCCCCCAGTGGGGTCCTCCCCCAGCATTTT. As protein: CASSPSGVLPQHF. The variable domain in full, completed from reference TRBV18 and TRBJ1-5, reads NAGVMQNPRHLVRRRGQEARLRCSPMKGHSHVYWYRQLPEEGLKFMVYLQKENIIDESGMPKERFSAEFPKEGPSILRIQQVVRGDSAAYFCASSPSGVLPQHFGDGTRLSIL.

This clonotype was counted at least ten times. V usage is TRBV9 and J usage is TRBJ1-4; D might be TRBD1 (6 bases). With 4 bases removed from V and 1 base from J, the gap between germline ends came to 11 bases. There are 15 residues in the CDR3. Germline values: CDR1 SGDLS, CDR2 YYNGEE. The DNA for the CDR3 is TGTGCCAGCAGCTACAAAGGGGGAACTAATGAAAAACTGTTTTTT. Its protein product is CASSYKGGTNEKLFF.

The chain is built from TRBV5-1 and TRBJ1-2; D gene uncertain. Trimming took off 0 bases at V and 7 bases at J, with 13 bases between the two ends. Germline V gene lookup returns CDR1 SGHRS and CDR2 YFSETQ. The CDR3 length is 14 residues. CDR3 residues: CASSLARNGGGYTF. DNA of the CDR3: TGCGCCAGCAGCTTGGCCCGTAACGGTGGTGGCTACACCTTC.

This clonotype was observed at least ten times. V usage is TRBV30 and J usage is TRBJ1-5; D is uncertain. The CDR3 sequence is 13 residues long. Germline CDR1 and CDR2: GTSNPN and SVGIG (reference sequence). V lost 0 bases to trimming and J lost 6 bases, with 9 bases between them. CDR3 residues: CAWSVDGAQPQHF. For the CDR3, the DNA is TGTGCCTGGAGTGTCGATGGCGCTCAGCCCCAGCATTTT.

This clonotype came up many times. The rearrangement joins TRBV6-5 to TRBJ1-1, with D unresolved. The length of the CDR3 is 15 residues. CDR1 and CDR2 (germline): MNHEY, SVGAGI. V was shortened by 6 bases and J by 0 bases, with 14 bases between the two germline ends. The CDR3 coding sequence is TGTGCCAGCAGGAAGGATCTGCACATGAACACTGAAGCTTTCTTT. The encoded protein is CASRKDLHMNTEAFF.

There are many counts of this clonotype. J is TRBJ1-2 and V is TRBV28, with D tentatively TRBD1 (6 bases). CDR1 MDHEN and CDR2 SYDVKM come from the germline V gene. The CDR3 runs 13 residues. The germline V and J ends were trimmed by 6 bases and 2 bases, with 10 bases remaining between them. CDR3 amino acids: CASRPDRNYGYTF. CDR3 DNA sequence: TGTGCCAGCAGACCCGACAGGAACTATGGCTACACCTTC.

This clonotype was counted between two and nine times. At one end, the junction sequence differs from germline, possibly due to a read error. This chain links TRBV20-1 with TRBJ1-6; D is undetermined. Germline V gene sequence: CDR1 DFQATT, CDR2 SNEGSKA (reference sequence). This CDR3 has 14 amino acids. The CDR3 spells CSAPRRGRDSPSPF. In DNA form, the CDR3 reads TGCAGTGCTCCCCGGCGAGGGCGGGATTCACCCTCTCCTTTT.

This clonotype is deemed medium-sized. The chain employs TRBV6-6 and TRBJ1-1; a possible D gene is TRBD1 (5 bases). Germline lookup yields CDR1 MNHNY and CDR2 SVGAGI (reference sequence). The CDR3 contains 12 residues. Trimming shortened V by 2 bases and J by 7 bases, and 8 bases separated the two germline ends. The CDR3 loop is CASSYVTDEAFF. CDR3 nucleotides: TGTGCCAGCAGTTACGTGACAGATGAAGCTTTCTTT.

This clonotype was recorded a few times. CDR3 DNA sequence: TGCAGTGCTAGTGCACTAGCGGGAGGGCCGGAGCAGCAGTACTTC. It translates to CSASALAGGPEQQYF. The V gene is TRBV20-1, the J gene TRBJ2-7; 13 positions agree with TRBD2. The CDR3 spans 15 residues. CDR1 and CDR2 (germline): DFQATT, SNEGSKA (reference sequence). V trimming: 3 bases; J trimming: 8 bases; junction bases outside the gene matches: 10.

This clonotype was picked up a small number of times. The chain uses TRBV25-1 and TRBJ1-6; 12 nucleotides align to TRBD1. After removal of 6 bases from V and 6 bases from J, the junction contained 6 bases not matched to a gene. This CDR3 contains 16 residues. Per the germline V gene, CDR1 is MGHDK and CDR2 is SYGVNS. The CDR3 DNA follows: TGTGCCAGCAGACTTGGGACAGGGGGCTCTAATTCACCCCTCCACTTT. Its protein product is CASRLGTGGSNSPLHF.

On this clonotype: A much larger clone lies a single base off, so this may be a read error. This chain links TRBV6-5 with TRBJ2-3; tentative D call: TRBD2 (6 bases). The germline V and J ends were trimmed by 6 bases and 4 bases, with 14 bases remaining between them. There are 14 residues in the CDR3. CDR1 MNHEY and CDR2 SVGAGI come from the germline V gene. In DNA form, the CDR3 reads TGTGCCAGCAGCCCCAGACTAGGCGCAGATACGCAGTATTTT. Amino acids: CASSPRLGADTQYF.

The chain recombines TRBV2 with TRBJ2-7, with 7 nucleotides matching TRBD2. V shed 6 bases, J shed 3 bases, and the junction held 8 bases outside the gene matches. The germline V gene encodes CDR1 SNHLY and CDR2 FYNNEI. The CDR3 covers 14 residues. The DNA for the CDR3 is TGTGCCAGCAGAGGGACTAACTGGGGCTACGAGCAGTACTTC. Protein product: CASRGTNWGYEQYF.

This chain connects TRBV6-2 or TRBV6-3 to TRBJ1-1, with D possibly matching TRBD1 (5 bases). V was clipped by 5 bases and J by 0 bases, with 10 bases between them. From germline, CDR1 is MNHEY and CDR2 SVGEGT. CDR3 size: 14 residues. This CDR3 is CASSDGTLNTEAFF. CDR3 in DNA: TGTGCCAGCAGTGACGGGACGTTGAACACTGAAGCTTTCTTT.

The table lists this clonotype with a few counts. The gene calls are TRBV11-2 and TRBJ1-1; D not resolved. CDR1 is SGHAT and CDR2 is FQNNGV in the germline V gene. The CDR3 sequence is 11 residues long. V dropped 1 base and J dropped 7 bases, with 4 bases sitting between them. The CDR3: CASSLVVEAFF. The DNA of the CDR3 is TGTGCCAGCAGCTTAGTGGTTGAAGCTTTCTTT.

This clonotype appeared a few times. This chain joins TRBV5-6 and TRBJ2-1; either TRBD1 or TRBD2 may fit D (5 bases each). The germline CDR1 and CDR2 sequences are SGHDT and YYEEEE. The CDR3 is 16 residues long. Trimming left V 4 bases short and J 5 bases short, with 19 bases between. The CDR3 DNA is TGTGCCAGCAGCGCATTCCGGGACGGAGTGAACAATGAGCAGTTCTTC. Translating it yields CASSAFRDGVNNEQFF.

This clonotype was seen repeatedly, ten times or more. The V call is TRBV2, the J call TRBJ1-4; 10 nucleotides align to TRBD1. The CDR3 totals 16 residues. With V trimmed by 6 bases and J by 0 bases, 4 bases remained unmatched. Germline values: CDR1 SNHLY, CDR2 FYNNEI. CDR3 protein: CASSRDRGATNEKLFF. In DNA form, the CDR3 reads TGTGCCAGCAGCCGGGACAGGGGAGCAACTAATGAAAAACTGTTTTTT.

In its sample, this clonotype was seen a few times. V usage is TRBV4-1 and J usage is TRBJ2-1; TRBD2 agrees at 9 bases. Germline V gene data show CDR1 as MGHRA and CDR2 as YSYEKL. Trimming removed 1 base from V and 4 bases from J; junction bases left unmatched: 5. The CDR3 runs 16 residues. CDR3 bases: TGCGCCAGCAGCCAAGTTAGCGGGAGTGTATACAATGAGCAGTTCTTC. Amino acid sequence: CASSQVSGSVYNEQFF.

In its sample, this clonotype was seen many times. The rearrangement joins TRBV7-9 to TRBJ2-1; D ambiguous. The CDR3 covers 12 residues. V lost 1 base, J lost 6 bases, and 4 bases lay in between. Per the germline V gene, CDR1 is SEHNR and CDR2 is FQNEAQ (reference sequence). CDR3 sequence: CASSLGANEQFF. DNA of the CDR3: TGTGCCAGCAGCTTAGGGGCCAATGAGCAGTTCTTC.

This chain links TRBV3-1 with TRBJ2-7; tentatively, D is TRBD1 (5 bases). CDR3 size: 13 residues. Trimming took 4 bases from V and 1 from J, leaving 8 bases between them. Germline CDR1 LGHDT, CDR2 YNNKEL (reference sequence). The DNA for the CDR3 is TGTGCCAGCAGCCTGAAGGGGTCCTACGAGCAGTACTTC. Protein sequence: CASSLKGSYEQYF.

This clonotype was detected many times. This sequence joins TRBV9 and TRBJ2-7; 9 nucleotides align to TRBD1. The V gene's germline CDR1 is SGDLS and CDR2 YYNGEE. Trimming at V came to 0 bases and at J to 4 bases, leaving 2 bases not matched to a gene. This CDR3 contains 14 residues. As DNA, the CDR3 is TGTGCCAGCAGCGTAGCGACAGGGGGGTACGAGCAGTACTTC. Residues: CASSVATGGYEQYF.

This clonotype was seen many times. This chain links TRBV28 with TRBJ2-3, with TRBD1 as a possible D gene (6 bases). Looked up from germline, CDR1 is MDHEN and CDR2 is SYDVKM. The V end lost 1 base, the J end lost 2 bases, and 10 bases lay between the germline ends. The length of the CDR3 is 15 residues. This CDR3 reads CASSLSSGDTDTQYF. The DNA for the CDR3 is TGTGCCAGCAGTTTATCGTCAGGGGACACAGATACGCAGTATTTT.

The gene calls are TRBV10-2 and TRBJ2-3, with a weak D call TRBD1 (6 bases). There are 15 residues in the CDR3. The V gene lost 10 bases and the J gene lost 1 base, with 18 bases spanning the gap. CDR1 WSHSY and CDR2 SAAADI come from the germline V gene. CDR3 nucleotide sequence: TGCGCCACCATCCCCGACAGGCGGCGCACAGATACGCAGTATTTT. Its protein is CATIPDRRRTDTQYF.